This T cell receptor beta chain was recorded in a study of beta chain bispecific antibodies for T cell cancers. This clonotype was seen ten or more times. No antigen is known for it. The study, taken as a whole, reports: Most targeted TRBV signal came from the leukemia cell line cells, not normal T cells.

V dropped 4 bases and J dropped 9 bases, with 11 bases sitting between them. The CDR3 has 13 amino acids. Germline V gene sequence: CDR1 SGHNT, CDR2 YYREEE (reference sequence). TCRdb reanalysed the 5' RACE reads using MiXCR and keeps one entry per CDR3 protein. The table includes over 20,000 distinct CDR3 sequences, less than 3% detected once. Blood mononuclear cells were expanded for two to three days using either OKT3 anti-CD3 antibody or CD3/CD28 beads. Sequenced input: healthy donor T cells cultured with leukemia cells. The chain has TRBV5-4 and TRBJ1-6; TRBD1 might be the D (6 bases). The TCR originated in a human donor in good health. Some clones in this sample may be carry-over from other donors' samples. The CDR3 DNA is TGTGCCAGCAGCGCTGGGACAACTTCACCCCTCCACTTT. This encodes CASSAGTTSPLHF.